This T cell receptor (beta chain) was sequenced for a study of T cells in Graves' hyperthyroidism and ophthalmopathy. Reasons for excluding patients were uncontrolled infection, other autoimmune disease, pregnancy or lactation. When hyperthyroidism was first diagnosed, the blood sample was taken, preceding any ophthalmopathy symptoms. Researchers took RNA transcripts and amplified the TCR beta CDR3 regions from them. Researchers ran a first-round RT-PCR on the TCR CDR3 using the HTBI primer set. TCRdb fed the multiplex PCR reads into MiXCR, producing one record per CDR3 protein. The sample includes about 720,000 distinct CDR3 sequences, around 20% of them seen just once. There are 13 residues in the CDR3. Trimming cost V 5 bases and J 6 bases, with 12 bases left between them. The germline V gene has CDR1 LNHNV and CDR2 YYDKDF (reference sequence).

The chain couples TRBV15 to TRBJ2-3, with D unclear. The clonotype was recovered from a woman between 50 and 59 years old with Graves' hyperthyroidism that later progressed to Graves' ophthalmopathy. Sequenced sample: blood. The CDR3: CATSPARWDTQYF. Here the CDR3 DNA reads TGTGCCACCAGCCCCGCTAGGTGGGATACGCAGTATTTT. Together with reference TRBV15 and TRBJ2-3, the CDR3 gives the full variable domain: DAMVIQNPRYQVTQFGKPVTLSCSQTLNHNVMYWYQQKSSQAPKLLFHYYDKDFNNEADTPDNFQSRRPNTSFCFLDIRSPGLGDTAMYLCATSPARWDTQYFGPGTRLTVL.